The next 10 T cell receptor beta chains were all read from a single sample in a study of regulatory T cells in long-lasting Graves disease. Time point denoted: newly diagnosed GD, antithyroid drugs for less than 3 months. The authors made the TCR library using RNA they extracted from PBMCs. CDR3-region Arm-PCR and iRepertoire HTBI primers produced the TCR beta libraries. From the multiplex PCR reads, TCRdb called clonotypes with MiXCR, one entry per CDR3 protein. The sample includes hundreds of thousands of distinct CDR3 sequences, around 17% of them seen just once. These same records also appear under a second study, on T cells in Graves' hyperthyroidism and ophthalmopathy.

The sample consisted of peripheral blood mononuclear cells (PBMCs), taken at new diagnosis, from a patient treated with antithyroid drugs. All receptors come from a woman in her 30s with Graves disease.

V is TRBV6-5 and J is TRBJ1-2; maybe TRBD1 (5 bases). CDR1 is MNHEY and CDR2 is SVGAGI in the germline V gene. Trimming took 2 bases from V and 4 from J, leaving 8 bases between them. This CDR3 comprises 13 residues. The CDR3 DNA is TGTGCCAGCAGTTACGTCGGGACCTATGGCTACACCTTC. Translated: CASSYVGTYGYTF.

In regard to this clonotype: This could be a read error, since a much larger clone is one nucleotide away. The chain is built from TRBV20-1 and TRBJ1-1; a weak D match, TRBD1 (6 bases). This CDR3 comprises 17 residues. V lost 3 bases, J lost 0 bases, and 20 bases lay in between. The germline CDR1 and CDR2 sequences are DFQATT and SNEGSKA (reference sequence). The CDR3 coding sequence is TGCAGTGCTAGGGTGTCGGGGGAGGGGGTCCTGAACACTGAAGCTTTCTTT. Translation: CSARVSGEGVLNTEAFF.

There are a few counts of this clonotype. A much larger clone differs from this one at a single base, so this may be a read error. The J gene is TRBJ1-1, the V gene TRBV28, with unresolved D. The CDR3 extends over 14 amino acids. V lost 6 bases to trimming and J lost 1 base, with 12 bases between them. CDR1 MDHEN and CDR2 SYDVKM come from the germline V gene. CDR3 amino acids: CASRTEYENTEAFF. The CDR3 nucleotides are TGTGCCAGCAGAACAGAGTACGAGAACACTGAAGCTTTCTTT.

Concerning this clonotype: Being one base from a much bigger clone, this may be a read error. V gene TRBV11-1 combines with J gene TRBJ2-5, with TRBD2 matching 10 bases. V trimming: 7 bases; J trimming: 3 bases; junction bases outside the gene matches: 5. This CDR3 has 14 amino acids. Germline assignment: CDR1 SGHAT and CDR2 FQDESV (reference sequence). The CDR3 is CASNSLAGEETQYF. The CDR3 DNA sequence: TGTGCCAGCAACTCTCTAGCGGGAGAAGAGACCCAGTACTTC.

J is TRBJ2-7 and V is TRBV30; D possibly corresponds to TRBD1 (6 bases). V was cut by 0 bases and J by 10 bases, with 19 bases left in between. CDR3 length equals 14 residues. Looked up from germline, CDR1 is GTSNPN and CDR2 is SVGIG (reference sequence). DNA of the CDR3: TGTGCCTGGAGTGTACTGGGACACCCAGGGGAACAGTACTTC. It specifies CAWSVLGHPGEQYF.

This clonotype has more than one count but fewer than ten. The rearrangement joins TRBV3-1 to TRBJ1-4; D call uncertain. The germline V gene has CDR1 LGHDT and CDR2 YNNKEL (reference sequence). The CDR3 loop spans 14 amino acids. The ends were cut back, 1 base at V and 5 bases at J, with 8 bases in the middle. This CDR3 reads CASSQVGRNEKLFF. CDR3 sequence (DNA): TGTGCCAGCAGCCAAGTCGGGAGGAATGAAAAACTGTTTTTT.

A few counts support this clonotype. The chain uses TRBV27 and TRBJ1-4; 8 bases agree with TRBD1. V trimming: 5 bases; J trimming: 0 bases; junction bases outside the gene matches: 14. Germline V gene sequence: CDR1 MNHEY, CDR2 SMNVEV (reference sequence). The CDR3 runs 19 residues. The CDR3 loop is CASSPARGQVKATNEKLFF. The DNA for the CDR3 is TGTGCCAGCAGTCCGGCCCGGGGACAGGTTAAGGCAACTAATGAAAAACTGTTTTTT.

Points on this clonotype: Because the CDR3 is missing its conserved closing phenylalanine or tryptophan, this is likely a read error. The V and J genes are TRBV9 and TRBJ2-1, with D possibly TRBD2 on 6 matching bases. V was cut by 6 bases and J by 4 bases, with 20 bases left in between. The CDR3 has 16 residues. Germline V gene sequence: CDR1 SGDLS, CDR2 YYNGEE. The CDR3 spells CASNPTGDPAYNEQFL. CDR3 DNA: TGTGCCAGCAACCCCACGGGAGATCCCGCATACAATGAGCAGTTCCTC.

This clonotype came up many times. V gene TRBV18 combines with J gene TRBJ1-4, with a tentative D call TRBD1 (5 bases). CDR3 length: 12 amino acids. Between the trimmed V and J ends, which lost 2 bases and 14 bases, there was a span of 12 bases. Germline-derived CDR1 and CDR2 are KGHSH and LQKENI. Here the CDR3 DNA reads TGTGCCAGCTCACCAGGAGAGGGGAATCTGTTTTTT. It encodes CASSPGEGNLFF.

This chain links TRBV18 with TRBJ2-7; TRBD1 aligns across 7 bases. Germline V gene lookup returns CDR1 KGHSH and CDR2 LQKENI. CDR3 length equals 14 residues. V trimming: 2 bases; J trimming: 2 bases; junction bases outside the gene matches: 3. CDR3 nucleotide sequence: TGTGCCAGCTCACCATGGGGACAGCCCTACGAGCAGTACTTC. Protein product: CASSPWGQPYEQYF.